One TCR beta chain is described in this entry. Authors' analysis steps: Nucleated cell number was recorded as an estimate derived from reference gene primer amplification. The table came from immunoSEQ multiplex PCR; TCRdb's copy has only in-frame clones and leaves some out. That table gives V, J and clone size, and the DNA gave D and trimming. Altogether some 86,000 clones are present, about 84% being singletons, with the ten largest covering roughly 15%. The germline V and J ends were trimmed by 6 bases and 5 bases, with 25 bases remaining between them. Germline-derived CDR1 and CDR2 are MNHNS and SASEGT. This CDR3 has 17 residues. This record belongs to a study of blood T cell repertoires in COVID-19. Study-wide background: COVID-19 samples from acute and convalescent phases originated in the United States, Italy and Spain. The analysed material was cDNA or gDNA that came from T cells, B-cell-depleted T cells, or PBMCs.

The rearrangement links TRBV6-1 to TRBJ1-2; no definite D call. Material for sequencing was peripheral blood. The sequence was obtained from a woman in her sixties or seventies with acute or convalescent COVID-19. CDR3 sequence: CASREWVAGDLTYGYTF. The CDR3 DNA reads TGTGCCAGCAGGGAATGGGTCGCCGGAGATTTAACATATGGCTACACCTTC.